A selection of T cell receptor beta chains follows, all from one sample in a study of control samples from healthy donors and cancer patients. The assay was immunoSEQ multiplex PCR, and TCRdb's table has in-frame clones only and misses some. The sample contains around 130,000 clones, 85% to 90% of which appear only once. Sequenced material: PBMCs. The receptors derive from a man between 45 and 60 years old with head and neck cancer. Both conserved end residues are part of each CDR3. The D gene is left open where the match is weak. For some rows the clone size is stated as once, few or many, or as a class when expanded; others skip it.

j_call: TRBJ1-1
d_call: -
v_call: TRBV5-5
clone_size: -
cdr3_aa: CASSPGGAEAFF
cdr3_nt: TGTGCCAGCAGCCCTGGGGGCGCTGAAGCTTTCTTT

j_call: TRBJ2-7
d_call: TRBD2
v_call: TRBV4-1
clone_size: -
cdr3_aa: CASSRGTGTSAYEQYF
cdr3_nt: TGCGCCAGCAGCCGGGGGACCGGGACTAGCGCGTACGAGCAGTACTTC

j_call: TRBJ1-1
d_call: -
v_call: TRBV5-4
clone_size: -
cdr3_aa: CASSLKPGRAMNTEAFF
cdr3_nt: TGTGCCAGCAGCTTGAAACCAGGGAGAGCCATGAACACTGAAGCTTTCTTT

j_call: TRBJ2-1
d_call: TRBD2
v_call: TRBV10-3
clone_size: once
cdr3_aa: CAISDPGTSGGAHLITSYNEQFF
cdr3_nt: TGTGCCATCAGTGACCCAGGGACTAGCGGGGGGGCCCATTTGATCACCTCCTACAATGAGCAGTTCTTC

j_call: TRBJ1-4
d_call: -
v_call: TRBV28
clone_size: -
cdr3_aa: CASSPTLRGEKLFF
cdr3_nt: TGTGCCAGCAGTCCTACTTTACGAGGGGAAAAACTGTTTTTT

j_call: TRBJ2-7
d_call: -
v_call: TRBV5-1
clone_size: -
cdr3_aa: CASSITEDKQYF
cdr3_nt: TGCGCCAGCAGCATCACGGAGGATAAGCAGTACTTC

j_call: TRBJ1-2
d_call: -
v_call: TRBV7-9
clone_size: -
cdr3_aa: CASSLGALGGNGYTF
cdr3_nt: TGTGCCAGCAGCTTAGGGGCCCTAGGGGGGAATGGCTACACCTTC

j_call: TRBJ2-7
d_call: TRBD1
v_call: TRBV27
clone_size: -
cdr3_aa: CASRAAGTGGTEQYF
cdr3_nt: TGTGCCAGCAGAGCCGCTGGGACAGGGGGCACCGAGCAGTACTTC

j_call: TRBJ2-1
d_call: -
v_call: TRBV6-1
clone_size: -
cdr3_aa: CASSERRSINEQFF
cdr3_nt: TGTGCCAGCAGTGAAAGAAGATCAATCAATGAGCAGTTCTTC

j_call: TRBJ2-1
d_call: -
v_call: TRBV11-2
clone_size: -
cdr3_aa: CASSLVGGLEQFF
cdr3_nt: TGTGCCAGCAGCTTAGTGGGGGGTCTTGAGCAGTTCTTC

j_call: TRBJ2-7
d_call: -
v_call: TRBV25-1
clone_size: -
cdr3_aa: CASSEYEAGRPGEQYF
cdr3_nt: TGTGCCAGCAGTGAATATGAGGCAGGGAGGCCGGGGGAGCAGTACTTC

j_call: TRBJ2-1
d_call: -
v_call: TRBV6-4
clone_size: few
cdr3_aa: CASRQAVSSYNEQFF
cdr3_nt: TGTGCCAGCAGACAAGCGGTTAGCTCCTACAATGAGCAGTTCTTC

j_call: TRBJ2-5
d_call: -
v_call: TRBV10-2
clone_size: few
cdr3_aa: CASSVGARETQYF
cdr3_nt: TGCGCCAGCAGTGTGGGGGCCCGGGAGACCCAGTACTTC

j_call: TRBJ2-7
d_call: TRBD2
v_call: TRBV29-1
clone_size: -
cdr3_aa: CSVASGRGVYEQYF
cdr3_nt: TGCAGCGTGGCTAGCGGGAGGGGGGTCTACGAGCAGTACTTC

j_call: TRBJ2-1
d_call: TRBD1
v_call: TRBV11-2
clone_size: -
cdr3_aa: CASSLDQGQGNEQFF
cdr3_nt: TGTGCCAGCAGCTTAGATCAAGGACAGGGGAATGAGCAGTTCTTC

j_call: TRBJ2-7
d_call: -
v_call: TRBV5-6
clone_size: -
cdr3_aa: CASSLGGRPQGQYF
cdr3_nt: TGTGCCAGCAGCTTGGGGGGACGCCCCCAAGGGCAGTACTTC

j_call: TRBJ2-1
d_call: -
v_call: TRBV6-1
clone_size: -
cdr3_aa: CASSEAGNIYNEQFF
cdr3_nt: TGTGCCAGCAGTGAAGCCGGGAACATTTACAATGAGCAGTTCTTC

j_call: TRBJ2-3
d_call: TRBD1
v_call: TRBV2
clone_size: -
cdr3_aa: CASSGETGPDTQYF
cdr3_nt: TGTGCCAGCAGTGGGGAGACAGGGCCAGATACGCAGTATTTT

j_call: TRBJ2-2
d_call: -
v_call: TRBV11-2
clone_size: -
cdr3_aa: CASSLGQELTGELFF
cdr3_nt: TGTGCCAGCAGCTTAGGACAGGAGCTCACCGGGGAGCTGTTTTTT

j_call: TRBJ2-1
d_call: TRBD2
v_call: TRBV19
clone_size: -
cdr3_aa: CASSIRTSNNEQFF
cdr3_nt: TGTGCCAGTAGTATCCGGACTAGCAACAATGAGCAGTTCTTC

j_call: TRBJ1-2
d_call: -
v_call: TRBV9
clone_size: few
cdr3_aa: CASSALGDTEENTF
cdr3_nt: TGTGCCAGCAGCGCCCTCGGGGACACAGAGGAGAACACCTTC

j_call: TRBJ1-2
d_call: -
v_call: TRBV2
clone_size: once
cdr3_aa: CASSEEEINYGYTF
cdr3_nt: TGTGCCAGCAGTGAAGAGGAAATCAACTATGGCTACACCTTC

j_call: TRBJ2-2
d_call: -
v_call: TRBV2
clone_size: -
cdr3_aa: CASLTGFNTGELFF
cdr3_nt: TGTGCCAGCCTGACCGGTTTTAACACCGGGGAGCTGTTTTTT

j_call: TRBJ2-7
d_call: -
v_call: TRBV19
clone_size: -
cdr3_aa: CASSIGTGNSYEQYF
cdr3_nt: TGTGCCAGTAGTATCGGGACGGGAAACTCCTACGAGCAGTACTTC

j_call: TRBJ1-3
d_call: -
v_call: TRBV10-3
clone_size: -
cdr3_aa: CAIRETDSGNTIYF
cdr3_nt: TGTGCCATCAGGGAGACAGACTCTGGAAACACCATATATTTT

j_call: TRBJ2-1
d_call: -
v_call: TRBV7-9
clone_size: -
cdr3_aa: CASRLNNEQFF
cdr3_nt: TGTGCCAGCAGATTAAACAATGAGCAGTTCTTC

j_call: TRBJ1-1
d_call: -
v_call: TRBV29-1
clone_size: -
cdr3_aa: CSVVSGVNTEAFF
cdr3_nt: TGCAGCGTTGTTTCGGGGGTGAACACTGAAGCTTTCTTT

j_call: TRBJ2-5
d_call: TRBD2
v_call: TRBV29-1
clone_size: -
cdr3_aa: CSVRGPGGETQYF
cdr3_nt: TGCAGCGTTCGGGGACCCGGGGGGGAGACCCAGTACTTC

j_call: TRBJ2-1
d_call: -
v_call: TRBV5-1
clone_size: -
cdr3_aa: CASSSWESSYNEQFF
cdr3_nt: TGCGCCAGCAGTTCGTGGGAGAGCTCCTACAATGAGCAGTTCTTC

j_call: TRBJ2-7
d_call: TRBD1
v_call: TRBV6-5
clone_size: -
cdr3_aa: CASSLTGGSVYEQYF
cdr3_nt: TGTGCCAGCAGTTTAACAGGGGGTTCGGTCTACGAGCAGTACTTC

j_call: TRBJ2-1
d_call: -
v_call: TRBV9
clone_size: -
cdr3_aa: CASSVAGLSGEQFF
cdr3_nt: TGTGCCAGCAGCGTAGCGGGCCTCTCCGGTGAGCAGTTCTTC

j_call: TRBJ2-7
d_call: -
v_call: TRBV28
clone_size: once
cdr3_aa: CASSLGTSVGEQYF
cdr3_nt: TGTGCCAGCAGTTTAGGAACATCGGTGGGAGAGCAGTACTTC

j_call: TRBJ2-5
d_call: -
v_call: TRBV2
clone_size: once
cdr3_aa: CASSVLQETQYF
cdr3_nt: TGTGCCAGCAGTGTTCTTCAAGAGACCCAGTACTTC

j_call: TRBJ2-1
d_call: -
v_call: TRBV21-1
clone_size: once
cdr3_aa: CASGVRGARCNEQFF
cdr3_nt: TGTGCCAGCGGGGTTCGGGGGGCGAGGTGCAATGAGCAGTTCTTC

j_call: TRBJ1-2
d_call: TRBD1
v_call: TRBV19
clone_size: -
cdr3_aa: CASSMGTGSYGYTF
cdr3_nt: TGTGCCAGTAGTATGGGGACAGGATCCTATGGCTACACCTTC

j_call: TRBJ2-7
d_call: TRBD1
v_call: TRBV3-1/TRBV3-2
clone_size: once
cdr3_aa: CASSLGQGVPYEQYF
cdr3_nt: TGTGCCAGCAGCCTCGGACAGGGCGTTCCCTACGAGCAGTACTTC